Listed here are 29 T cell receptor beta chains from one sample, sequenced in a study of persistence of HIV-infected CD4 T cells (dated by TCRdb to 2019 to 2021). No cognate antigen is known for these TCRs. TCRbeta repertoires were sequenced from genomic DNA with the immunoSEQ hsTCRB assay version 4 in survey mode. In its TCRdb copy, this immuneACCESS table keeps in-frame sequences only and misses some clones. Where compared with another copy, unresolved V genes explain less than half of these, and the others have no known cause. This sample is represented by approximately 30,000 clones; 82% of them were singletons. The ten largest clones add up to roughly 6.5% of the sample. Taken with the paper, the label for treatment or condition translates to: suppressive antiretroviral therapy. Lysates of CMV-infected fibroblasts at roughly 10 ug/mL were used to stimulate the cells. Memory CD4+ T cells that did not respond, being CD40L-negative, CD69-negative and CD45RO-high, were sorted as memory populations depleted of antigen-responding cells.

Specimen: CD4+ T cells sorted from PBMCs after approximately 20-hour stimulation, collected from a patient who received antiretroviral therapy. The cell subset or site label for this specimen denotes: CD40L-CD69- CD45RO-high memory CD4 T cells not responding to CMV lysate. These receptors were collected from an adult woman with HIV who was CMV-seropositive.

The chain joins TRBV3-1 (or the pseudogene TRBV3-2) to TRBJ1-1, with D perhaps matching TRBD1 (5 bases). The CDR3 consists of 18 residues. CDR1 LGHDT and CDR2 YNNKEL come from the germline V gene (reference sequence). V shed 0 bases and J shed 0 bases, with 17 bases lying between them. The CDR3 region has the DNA TGTGCCAGCAGCCAAGATAGAACAGGTATTTACATGAACACTGAAGCTTTCTTT. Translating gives CASSQDRTGIYMNTEAFF.

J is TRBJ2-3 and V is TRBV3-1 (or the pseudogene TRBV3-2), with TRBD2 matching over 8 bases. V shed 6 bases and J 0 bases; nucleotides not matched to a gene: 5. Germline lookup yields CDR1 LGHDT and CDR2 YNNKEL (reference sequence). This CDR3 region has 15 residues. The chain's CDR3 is CASRLTSGSTDTQYF. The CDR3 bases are TGTGCCAGCAGGCTTACTAGCGGAAGCACAGATACGCAGTATTTT.

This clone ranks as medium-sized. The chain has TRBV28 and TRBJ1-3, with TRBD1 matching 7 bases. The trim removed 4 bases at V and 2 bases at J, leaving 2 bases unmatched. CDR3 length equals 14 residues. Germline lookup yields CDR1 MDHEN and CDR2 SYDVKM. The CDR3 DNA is TGTGCCAGCAGTTCGGGACAGCCTGGAAACACCATATATTTT. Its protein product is CASSSGQPGNTIYF.

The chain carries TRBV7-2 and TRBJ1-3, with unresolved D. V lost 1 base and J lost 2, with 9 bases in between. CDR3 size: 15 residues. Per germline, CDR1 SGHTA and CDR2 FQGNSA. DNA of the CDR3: TGTGCCAGCAGCTTAGGCCCCAATACTGGAAACACCATATATTTT. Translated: CASSLGPNTGNTIYF.

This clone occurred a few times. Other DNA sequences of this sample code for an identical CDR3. This CDR3 is CASSPNGETQYF. CDR3 coding DNA: TGTGCCAGCTCACCGAACGGTGAGACCCAGTACTTC. The chain couples TRBV18 to TRBJ2-5; no firm D call. Germline assignment: CDR1 KGHSH and CDR2 LQKENI. Trimming took 3 bases from V and 5 from J, leaving 7 bases between them. CDR3 length: 12 amino acids.

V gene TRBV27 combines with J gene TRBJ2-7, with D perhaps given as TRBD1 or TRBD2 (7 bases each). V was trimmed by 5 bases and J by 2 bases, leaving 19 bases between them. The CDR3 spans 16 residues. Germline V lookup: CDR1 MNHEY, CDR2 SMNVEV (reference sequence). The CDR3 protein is CASSTTGRGRTYEQYF. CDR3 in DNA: TGTGCCAGCAGTACGACAGGGAGGGGTAGAACCTACGAGCAGTACTTC.

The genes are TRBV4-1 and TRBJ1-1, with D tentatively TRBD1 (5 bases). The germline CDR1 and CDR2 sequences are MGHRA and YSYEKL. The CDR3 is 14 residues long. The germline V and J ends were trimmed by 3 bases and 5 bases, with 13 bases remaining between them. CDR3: CASSHPLRGTEAFF. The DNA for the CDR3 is TGCGCCAGCAGCCACCCCCTTAGGGGAACTGAAGCTTTCTTT.

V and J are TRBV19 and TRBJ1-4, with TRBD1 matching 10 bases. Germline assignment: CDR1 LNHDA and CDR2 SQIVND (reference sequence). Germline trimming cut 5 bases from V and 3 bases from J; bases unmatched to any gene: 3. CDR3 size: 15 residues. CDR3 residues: CASSSDRGPNEKLFF. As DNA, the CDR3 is TGTGCCAGTAGTTCCGACAGGGGGCCTAATGAAAAACTGTTTTTT.

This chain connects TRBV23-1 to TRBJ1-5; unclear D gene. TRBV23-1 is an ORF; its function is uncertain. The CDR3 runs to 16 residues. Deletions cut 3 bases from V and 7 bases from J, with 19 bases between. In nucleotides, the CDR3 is TGCGCCAGCAGTCACGCCTTTTCCGTTAACCACCAGCCCCAGCATTTT. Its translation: CASSHAFSVNHQPQHF.

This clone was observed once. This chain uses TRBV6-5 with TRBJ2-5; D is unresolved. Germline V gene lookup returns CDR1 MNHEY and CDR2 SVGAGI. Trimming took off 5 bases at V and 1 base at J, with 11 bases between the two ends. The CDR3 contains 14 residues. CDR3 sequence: CASSSPRTQETQYF. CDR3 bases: TGTGCCAGCAGTAGTCCAAGGACCCAAGAGACCCAGTACTTC.

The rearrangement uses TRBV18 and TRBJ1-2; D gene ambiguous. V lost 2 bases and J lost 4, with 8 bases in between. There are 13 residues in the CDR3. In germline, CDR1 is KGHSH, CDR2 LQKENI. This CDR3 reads CASSPEAAYGYTF. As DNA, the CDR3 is TGTGCCAGCTCACCAGAGGCAGCCTATGGCTACACCTTC.

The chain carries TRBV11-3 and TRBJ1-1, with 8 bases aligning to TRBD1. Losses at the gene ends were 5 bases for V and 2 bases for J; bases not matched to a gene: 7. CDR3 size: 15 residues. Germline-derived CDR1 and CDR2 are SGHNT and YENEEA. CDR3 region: CASSAMTGANTEAFF. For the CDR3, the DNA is TGTGCCAGCAGCGCCATGACAGGGGCTAACACTGAAGCTTTCTTT.

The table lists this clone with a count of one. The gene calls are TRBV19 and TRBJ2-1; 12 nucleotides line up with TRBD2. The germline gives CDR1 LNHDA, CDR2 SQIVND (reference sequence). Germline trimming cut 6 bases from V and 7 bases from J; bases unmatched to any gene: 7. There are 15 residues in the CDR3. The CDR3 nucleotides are TGTGCCAGTAGAGAAGGACTAGCGGGAAGGAATGAGCAGTTCTTC. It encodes CASREGLAGRNEQFF.

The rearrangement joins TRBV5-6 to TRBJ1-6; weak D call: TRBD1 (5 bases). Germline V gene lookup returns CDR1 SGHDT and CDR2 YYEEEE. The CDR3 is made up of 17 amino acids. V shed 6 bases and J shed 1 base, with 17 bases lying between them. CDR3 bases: TGTGCCAGCAACCCCAGTGGGGGGGGTTCCTATAATTCACCCCTCCACTTT. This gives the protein CASNPSGGGSYNSPLHF. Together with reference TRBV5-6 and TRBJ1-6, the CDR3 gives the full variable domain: DAGVTQSPTHLIKTRGQQVTLRCSPKSGHDTVSWYQQALGQGPQFIFQYYEEEERQRGNFPDRFSGHQFPNYSSELNVNALLLGDSALYLCASNPSGGGSYNSPLHFGNGTRLTVT.

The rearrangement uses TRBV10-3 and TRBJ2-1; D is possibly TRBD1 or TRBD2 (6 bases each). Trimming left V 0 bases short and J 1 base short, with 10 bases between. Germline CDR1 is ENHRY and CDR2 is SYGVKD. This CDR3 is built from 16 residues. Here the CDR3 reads CAISESGGASYNEQFF. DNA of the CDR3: TGTGCCATCAGTGAGTCGGGGGGCGCTTCCTACAATGAGCAGTTCTTC.

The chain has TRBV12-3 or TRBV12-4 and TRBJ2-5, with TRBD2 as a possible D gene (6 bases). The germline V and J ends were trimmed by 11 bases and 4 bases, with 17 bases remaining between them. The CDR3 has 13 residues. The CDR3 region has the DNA TGTGCCCAAACGGGAGACCGCAGAGAGACCCAGTACTTC. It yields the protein CAQTGDRRETQYF.

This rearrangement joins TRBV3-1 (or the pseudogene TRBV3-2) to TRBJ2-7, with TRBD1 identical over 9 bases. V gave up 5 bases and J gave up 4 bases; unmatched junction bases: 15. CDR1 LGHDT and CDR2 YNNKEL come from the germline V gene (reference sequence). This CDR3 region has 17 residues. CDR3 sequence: CASSFQRAGTGTYEQYF. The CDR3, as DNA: TGTGCCAGCAGCTTCCAGCGAGCCGGGACAGGGACTTACGAGCAGTACTTC.

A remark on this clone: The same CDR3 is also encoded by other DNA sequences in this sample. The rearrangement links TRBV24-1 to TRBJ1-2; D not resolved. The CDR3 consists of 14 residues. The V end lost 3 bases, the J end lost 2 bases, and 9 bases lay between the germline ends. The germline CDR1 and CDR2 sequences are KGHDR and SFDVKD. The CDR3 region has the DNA TGTGCCACCAGTGATCTGAGTGAGAACTATGGCTACACCTTC. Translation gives CATSDLSENYGYTF.

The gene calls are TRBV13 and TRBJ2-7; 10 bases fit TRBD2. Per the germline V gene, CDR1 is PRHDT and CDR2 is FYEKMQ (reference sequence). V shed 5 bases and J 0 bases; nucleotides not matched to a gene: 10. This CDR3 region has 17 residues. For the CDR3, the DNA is TGTGCCAGCAGCCCCACCCCGGGACTAGCGCTCTCCTACGAGCAGTACTTC. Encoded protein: CASSPTPGLALSYEQYF.

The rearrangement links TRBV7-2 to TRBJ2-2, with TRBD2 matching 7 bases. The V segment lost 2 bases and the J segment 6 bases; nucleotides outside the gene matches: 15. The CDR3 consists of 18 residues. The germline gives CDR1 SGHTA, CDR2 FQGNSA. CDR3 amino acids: CASSLRLTGGVRAGELFF. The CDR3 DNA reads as TGTGCCAGCAGCTTACGGTTAACGGGAGGAGTAAGGGCCGGGGAGCTGTTTTTT.

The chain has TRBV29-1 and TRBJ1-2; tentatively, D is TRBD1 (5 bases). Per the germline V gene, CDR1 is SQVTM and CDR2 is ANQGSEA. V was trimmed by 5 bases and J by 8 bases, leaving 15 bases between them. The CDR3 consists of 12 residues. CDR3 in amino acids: CSVRRGVGGYTF. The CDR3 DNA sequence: TGCAGCGTTCGAAGAGGGGTAGGCGGCTACACCTTC.

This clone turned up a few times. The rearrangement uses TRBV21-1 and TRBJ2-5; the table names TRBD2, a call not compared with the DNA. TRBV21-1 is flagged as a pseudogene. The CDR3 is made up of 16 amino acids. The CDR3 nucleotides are TGTGCCAGCAGCCCCCCCCGAACATGGAGGGAAGAGACCCAGTACTTC. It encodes CASSPPRTWREETQYF.

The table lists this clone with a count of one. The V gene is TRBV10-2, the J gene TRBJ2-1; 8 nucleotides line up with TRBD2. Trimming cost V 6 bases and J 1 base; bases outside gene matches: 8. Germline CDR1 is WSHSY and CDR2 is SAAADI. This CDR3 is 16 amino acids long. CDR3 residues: CASRIPLAASYNEQFF. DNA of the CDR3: TGCGCCAGCAGGATACCACTAGCGGCGTCCTACAATGAGCAGTTCTTC.

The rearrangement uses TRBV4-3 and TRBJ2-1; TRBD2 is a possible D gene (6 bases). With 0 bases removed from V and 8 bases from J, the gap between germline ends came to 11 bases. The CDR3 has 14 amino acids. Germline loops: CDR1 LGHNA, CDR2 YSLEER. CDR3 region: CASSQETSSHEQFF. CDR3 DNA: TGCGCCAGCAGCCAAGAGACTAGTTCCCATGAGCAGTTCTTC.

The CDR3 DNA reads TGTGCCAGTGGCGGGGTGGCTAACTATGGCTACACCTTC. Protein: CASGGVANYGYTF. V usage is TRBV7-8 and J usage is TRBJ1-2; D remains ambiguous. V gave up 9 bases and J gave up 0 bases, with 11 bases separating them. Germline assignment: CDR1 SGHVS and CDR2 FQNEAQ. The CDR3 sequence is 13 residues long.

The CDR3 coding sequence is TGTGCCAGCACGGGAGGGAGCTCCTACAATGAGCAGTTCTTC. Translation gives CASTGGSSYNEQFF. This chain connects TRBV28 to TRBJ2-1; 8 bases map to TRBD2. V lost 7 bases to trimming and J lost 0 bases; unmatched junction nucleotides: 2. This CDR3 is 14 amino acids long. Germline values: CDR1 MDHEN, CDR2 SYDVKM.

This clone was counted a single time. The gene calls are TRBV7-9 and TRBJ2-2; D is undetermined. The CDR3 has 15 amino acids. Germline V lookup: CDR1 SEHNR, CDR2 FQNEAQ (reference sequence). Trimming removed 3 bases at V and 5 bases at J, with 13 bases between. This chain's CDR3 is CASSFSATGTGELFF. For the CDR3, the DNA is TGTGCCAGCAGCTTTAGTGCCACGGGTACCGGGGAGCTGTTTTTT.

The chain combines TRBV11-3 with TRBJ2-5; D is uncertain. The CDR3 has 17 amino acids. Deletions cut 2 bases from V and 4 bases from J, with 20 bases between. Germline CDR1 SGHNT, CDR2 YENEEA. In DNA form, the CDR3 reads TGTGCCAGCAGCTTAAGTTTCCTAGTGGGCGTGGGAGAGACCCAGTACTTC. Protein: CASSLSFLVGVGETQYF.

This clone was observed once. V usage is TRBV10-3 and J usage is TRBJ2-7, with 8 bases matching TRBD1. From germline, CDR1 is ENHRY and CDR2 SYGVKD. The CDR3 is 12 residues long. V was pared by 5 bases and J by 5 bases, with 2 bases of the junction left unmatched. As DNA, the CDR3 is TGTGCCATCAGTCGGACAGGGAACGAGCAGTACTTC. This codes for CAISRTGNEQYF.